This passage covers 10 T cell receptor beta chains from one sample sequenced in a study of T cells expressing NK-cell markers. Using the 5' RACE reads, TCRdb records one entry per CDR3 protein without DNA. Its table lists around 470,000 distinct CDR3 sequences. The source material was blood T cells: a sorted CD56 or NKG2C T cell subset, CD4+ or CD8+ T cells, or bulk PBMC T cells (not recorded which). The receptors shown here come from a woman aged 45-59 years in good health.

CDR3 region: CASSVLAGSLWSEQFF. The chain carries TRBV9 and TRBJ2-1; with no DNA, the TCRdb D assignment of TRBD2 cannot be verified. This CDR3 spans 16 amino acids. Looked up from germline, CDR1 is SGDLS and CDR2 is YYNGEE.

The chain's CDR3 is CASSLLGQGAGALHF. The chain has TRBV27 and TRBJ1-6; TCRdb proposes TRBD1, but this gene call is untestable without DNA. Germline CDR1 and CDR2: MNHEY and SMNVEV (reference sequence). The CDR3 is made up of 15 amino acids.

The chain employs TRBV11-2 and TRBJ2-1; TCRdb calls TRBD1, which cannot be checked without DNA. The CDR3 covers 17 residues. The germline V gene encodes CDR1 SGHAT and CDR2 FQNNGV. The chain's CDR3 is CASSTTFQGGGYNEQFF. Full variable domain (outside the CDR3, taken from reference TRBV11-2 and TRBJ2-1): EAGVAQSPRYKIIEKRQSVAFWCNPISGHATLYWYQQILGQGPKLLIQFQNNGVVDDSQLPKDRFSAERLKGVDSTLKIQPAKLEDSAVYLCASSTTFQGGGYNEQFFGPGTRLTVL.

The V gene is TRBV12-3 or TRBV12-4, the J gene TRBJ1-1; TCRdb calls TRBD1, which cannot be checked without DNA. The CDR3 has 15 amino acids. CDR3 sequence: CASSLRDRGLAEAFF.

V is TRBV30 and J is TRBJ1-6. The CDR3 contains 13 residues. The germline gives CDR1 GTSNPN, CDR2 SVGIG (reference sequence). This CDR3 is CAWSGDSSSPLHF.

The V and J genes are TRBV11-2 and TRBJ2-2. The CDR3 extends over 16 amino acids. The V gene's germline CDR1 is SGHAT and CDR2 FQNNGV. The CDR3 loop is CASSRTVRRLTGELFF.

The chain links TRBV6-5 to TRBJ2-5; the D gene TCRdb calls, TRBD2, cannot be checked with no DNA. There are 14 residues in the CDR3. CDR1 is MNHEY, CDR2 SVGAGI, per germline. CDR3 sequence reads: CASTPAGVRETQYF.

The J gene is TRBJ1-5, the V gene TRBV16. The CDR3 runs 15 residues. Germline V gene data show CDR1 as KGHSY and CDR2 as FQNENV. CDR3: CASSPSPVSNQPQHF.

The rearrangement links TRBV4-2 to TRBJ2-1; TCRdb names TRBD2, which stays unverified in the absence of DNA. Looked up from germline, CDR1 is LGHNA and CDR2 is YNFKEQ. This CDR3 contains 16 residues. CDR3 sequence reads: CASSQDAGLTNNEQFF.

This chain connects TRBV20-1 to TRBJ2-6. Germline V gene data show CDR1 as DFQATT and CDR2 as SNEGSKA (reference sequence). The CDR3 is made up of 15 amino acids. The CDR3 region is CSARRQASGANVLTF.